This T cell receptor beta chain was sequenced in a study of shared clonotypes between healthy human individuals. The CDR3 is 15 residues long. CDR1 is LNHDA, CDR2 SQIVND, per germline (reference sequence). Deep-level assay runs were performed. The method was immunoSEQ multiplex PCR; TCRdb's version includes in-frame clones alone and lacks a portion of them. The table shows 2 million to 2.5 million clones, with approximately 95% occurring only once. Sample: naive CD4+ T cells from PBMCs. Subset described: CD45RA+ positively selected. The source of this sequence is a man younger than 35 in good health. Some clones in this sample may be carry-over from other donors' samples. The chain combines TRBV19 with TRBJ2-1; 16 nucleotides line up with TRBD2. The CDR3 sequence is CPGTSGRASYNEQFF. The CDR3 DNA reads as TGTCCCGGGACTAGCGGGAGGGCCTCCTACAATGAGCAGTTCTTC.